This T cell receptor beta chain was sequenced for a study of T cell responses to AZD1222 COVID-19 vaccine. Germline CDR1 MDHEN, CDR2 SYDVKM. The CDR3 has 16 residues. V lost 6 bases to trimming and J lost 0 bases, with 18 bases between them. Points from the study as a whole: Donors were mostly white British, more females; clonal diversity possibly underestimated. Mapped onto spike, vaccine-associated CD4 TCRs spanned it and were dominant at 160-218 and 743-854.

Measured with immunoSEQ multiplex PCR; TCRdb has only the in-frame clones, and not every one. The repertoire holds roughly 100,000 clones, with 70% to 90% as singletons. Concerning this clone itself: The antigen remains unidentified.

Sequencing was performed on peripheral blood, taken on day 0 of AZD1222 vaccination. The TCR was taken from an adult in good health. The chain combines TRBV28 with TRBJ2-7, with D tentatively TRBD1 or TRBD2 (5 bases each). CDR3: CASRVTETGRSYEQYF. CDR3 coding DNA: TGTGCCAGCAGGGTCACCGAAACGGGACGCTCCTACGAGCAGTACTTC. The whole variable domain, filled in from reference TRBV28 and TRBJ2-7, reads DVKVTQSSRYLVKRTGEKVFLECVQDMDHENMFWYRQDPGLGLRLIYFSYDVKMKEKGDIPEGYSVSREKKERFSLILESASTNQTSMYLCASRVTETGRSYEQYFGPGTRLTVT.